Each of the 12 T cell receptor beta chains below was sequenced from the same sample in a study of T cell repertoires in ileal Crohn's disease. As to time point: neoterminal ileum biopsy at postoperative endoscopy, about 6 months after surgery. Produced via immunoSEQ multiplex PCR; TCRdb's table is partial and in-frame only. Of roughly 62,000 clones listed, approximately 91% are singletons. Sequenced sample: ileal tissue. These receptors originate from an adult with Crohn's disease.

There are a few counts of this clone. In DNA, the CDR3 is TGTGCCAGCACAGGACAGGGCTATTCACCCCTCCACTTT. As protein: CASTGQGYSPLHF. This chain uses TRBV28 with TRBJ1-6, with TRBD1 matching 8 bases. CDR1 is MDHEN, CDR2 SYDVKM, per germline. Trimming took 7 bases from V and 8 from J; bases not matched to a gene: 4. CDR3 length: 13 residues.

This chain uses TRBV29-1 with TRBJ2-2, with D maybe TRBD1 (8 bases). There are 13 residues in the CDR3. Trimming cost V 7 bases and J 7 bases, with 16 bases left between them. Germline V lookup: CDR1 SQVTM, CDR2 ANQGSEA. Here the CDR3 DNA reads TGCAGCGCGGGGGGACAGGTCGTCGGGGAGCTGTTTTTT. Translation: CSAGGQVVGELFF.

J is TRBJ2-7 and V is TRBV10-2; 8 bases fit TRBD2. The J segment lost 5 bases and the V segment lost 7 bases, leaving 7 bases of the junction unmatched. Per germline, CDR1 WSHSY and CDR2 SAAADI. The CDR3 is made up of 13 amino acids. CDR3 amino acids: CASKRGLADEQYV. As DNA, the CDR3 is TGCGCCAGCAAAAGAGGACTAGCAGACGAGCAGTACGTC.

This clone has just one count. The chain employs TRBV5-1 and TRBJ2-3, with a possible D match to TRBD1 (5 bases). This CDR3 has 17 residues. The ends were cut back, 4 bases at V and 2 bases at J, with 20 bases in the middle. Germline V gives CDR1 SGHRS, CDR2 YFSETQ. CDR3 in DNA: TGCGCCAGCAGCCGACCCCCTTGGGGCTTGGACACAGATACGCAGTATTTT. Protein: CASSRPPWGLDTDTQYF.

The V gene is TRBV2, the J gene TRBJ1-6; maybe TRBD1 (5 bases). Germline CDR1 and CDR2: SNHLY and FYNNEI. Trimming cost V 4 bases and J 9 bases, with 16 bases left between them. The CDR3 contains 15 residues. As DNA, the CDR3 is TGTGCCAGCAGTGGGACATCCCCCAATGGTTCACCCCTCCACTTT. It codes for CASSGTSPNGSPLHF.

A single count supports this clone. The chain combines TRBV15 with TRBJ1-2, with D tentatively TRBD1 (5 bases). The CDR3 is 14 amino acids. The germline CDR1 and CDR2 sequences are LNHNV and YYDKDF (reference sequence). V was pared by 1 base and J by 8 bases, with 14 bases between. The CDR3 DNA is TGTGCCACCAGCAGAGCGTACAGGCGGGAAGGCTACACCTTC. This translates into CATSRAYRREGYTF.

The CDR3 region has the DNA TGTGCCAGCAGCCCTAGCGGGAGGAGAAACGAGCAGTACTTC. Amino acid sequence: CASSPSGRRNEQYF. The rearrangement uses TRBV6-1 and TRBJ2-7; 11 nucleotides agree with TRBD2. V dropped 6 bases and J dropped 5; count of bases not matched to a gene: 6. The CDR3 runs 14 residues. Germline loops: CDR1 MNHNS, CDR2 SASEGT.

The chain links TRBV7-2 to TRBJ2-4; perhaps TRBD1 as D (6 bases). Trimming removed 5 bases from V and 6 bases from J, with 8 bases in between. Germline-derived CDR1 and CDR2 are SGHTA and FQGNSA. The CDR3 totals 12 residues. The CDR3 loop reads CASSKQGNIQYF. CDR3 bases: TGTGCCAGCAGCAAACAGGGAAACATTCAGTACTTC.

DNA of the CDR3: TGCGCCAGCAGCGGCGGCGTGGACAGGGGCACAGATACGCAGTATTTT. It codes for CASSGGVDRGTDTQYF. The genes are TRBV5-1 and TRBJ2-3; 8 positions agree with TRBD1. The CDR3 is made up of 16 amino acids. Germline assignment: CDR1 SGHRS and CDR2 YFSETQ. The trim removed 4 bases at V and 1 base at J, leaving 8 bases unmatched.

The V call is TRBV27, the J call TRBJ2-2, with D possibly matching TRBD1 (5 bases). Between the trimmed V and J ends, which lost 5 bases and 2 bases, there was a span of 12 bases. This CDR3 is built from 15 residues. Per the germline V gene, CDR1 is MNHEY and CDR2 is SMNVEV (reference sequence). The CDR3 here is CASSLAGHNTGELFF. The CDR3 DNA follows: TGTGCCAGCAGTCTCGCAGGACATAACACCGGGGAGCTGTTTTTT.

The chain joins TRBV7-9 to TRBJ1-1; 8 nucleotides align to TRBD1. The CDR3 extends over 12 amino acids. CDR1 and CDR2 (germline): SEHNR, FQNEAQ (reference sequence). V lost 5 bases, J lost 8 bases, and 4 bases stayed unmatched. Here the CDR3 reads CASSPGQEEAFF. The DNA of the CDR3 is TGTGCCAGCAGCCCGGGACAGGAAGAAGCTTTCTTT.

The chain is built from TRBV6-5 and TRBJ1-2; 9 nucleotides align to TRBD1. The length of the CDR3 is 14 residues. J lost 2 bases, V lost 7 bases, and 5 bases had no gene match. In germline, CDR1 is MNHEY, CDR2 SVGAGI. The CDR3 nucleotides are TGTGCCAGCAAACGGGACAGGGAAAACTATGGCTACACCTTC. Translating gives CASKRDRENYGYTF.